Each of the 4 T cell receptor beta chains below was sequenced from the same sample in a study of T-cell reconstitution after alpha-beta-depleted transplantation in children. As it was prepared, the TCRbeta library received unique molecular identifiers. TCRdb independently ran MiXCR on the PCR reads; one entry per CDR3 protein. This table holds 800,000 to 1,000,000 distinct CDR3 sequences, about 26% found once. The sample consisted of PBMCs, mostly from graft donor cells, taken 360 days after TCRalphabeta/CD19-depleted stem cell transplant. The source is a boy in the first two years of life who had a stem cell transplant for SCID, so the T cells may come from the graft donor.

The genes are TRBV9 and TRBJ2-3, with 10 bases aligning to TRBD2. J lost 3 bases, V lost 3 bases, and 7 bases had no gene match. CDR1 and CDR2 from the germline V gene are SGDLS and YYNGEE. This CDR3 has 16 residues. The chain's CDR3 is CASSARSGGATDTQYF. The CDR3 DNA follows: TGTGCCAGCAGCGCCCGGAGCGGGGGGGCGACAGATACGCAGTATTTT.

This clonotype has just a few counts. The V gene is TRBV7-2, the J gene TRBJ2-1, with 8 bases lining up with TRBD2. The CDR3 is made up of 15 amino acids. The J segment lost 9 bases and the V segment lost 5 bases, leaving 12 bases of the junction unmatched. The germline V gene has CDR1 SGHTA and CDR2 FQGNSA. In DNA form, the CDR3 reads TGTGCCAGCAGCGCCGTGACGGGGGGGCGGGGTGAGCAGTTCTTC. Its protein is CASSAVTGGRGEQFF.

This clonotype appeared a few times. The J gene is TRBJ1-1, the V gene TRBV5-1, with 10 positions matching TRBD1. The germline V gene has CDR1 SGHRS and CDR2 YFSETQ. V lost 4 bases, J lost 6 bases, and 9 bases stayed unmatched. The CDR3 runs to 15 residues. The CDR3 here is CASSLPGQGRAEAFF. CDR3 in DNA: TGCGCCAGCAGCCTACCGGGACAGGGGCGAGCTGAAGCTTTCTTT.

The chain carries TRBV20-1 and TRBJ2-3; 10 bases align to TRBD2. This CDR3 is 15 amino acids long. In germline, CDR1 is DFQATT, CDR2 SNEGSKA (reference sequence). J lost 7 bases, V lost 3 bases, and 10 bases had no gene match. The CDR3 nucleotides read TGCAGTGCTAGGCCGAGCGGGGGGGGCGTTAATACGCAGTATTTT. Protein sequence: CSARPSGGGVNTQYF.